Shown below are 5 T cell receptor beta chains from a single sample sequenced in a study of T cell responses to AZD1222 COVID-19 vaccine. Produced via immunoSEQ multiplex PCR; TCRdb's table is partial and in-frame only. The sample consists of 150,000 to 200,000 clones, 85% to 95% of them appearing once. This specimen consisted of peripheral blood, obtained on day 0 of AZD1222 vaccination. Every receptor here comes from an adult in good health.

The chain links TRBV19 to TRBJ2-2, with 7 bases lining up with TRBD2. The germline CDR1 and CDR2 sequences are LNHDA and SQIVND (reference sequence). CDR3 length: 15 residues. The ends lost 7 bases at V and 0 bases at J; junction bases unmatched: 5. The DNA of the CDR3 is TGTGCCAGTAAATTCGCGGGAGCGAACACCGGGGAGCTGTTTTTT. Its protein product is CASKFAGANTGELFF.

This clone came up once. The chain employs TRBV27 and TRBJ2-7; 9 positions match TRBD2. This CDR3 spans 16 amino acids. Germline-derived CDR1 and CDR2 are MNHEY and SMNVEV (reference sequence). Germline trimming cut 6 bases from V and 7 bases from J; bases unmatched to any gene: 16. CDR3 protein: CASSEFGIAGAREQYF. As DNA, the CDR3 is TGTGCCAGCAGCGAGTTCGGCATAGCGGGAGCGCGGGAGCAGTACTTC.

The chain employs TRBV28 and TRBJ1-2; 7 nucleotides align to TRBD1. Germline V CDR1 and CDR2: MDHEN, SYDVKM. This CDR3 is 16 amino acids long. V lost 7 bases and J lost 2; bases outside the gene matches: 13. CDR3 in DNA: TGTGCCAGCACCTCCGGAGGGGGGACAGCGAACTATGGCTACACCTTC. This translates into CASTSGGGTANYGYTF.

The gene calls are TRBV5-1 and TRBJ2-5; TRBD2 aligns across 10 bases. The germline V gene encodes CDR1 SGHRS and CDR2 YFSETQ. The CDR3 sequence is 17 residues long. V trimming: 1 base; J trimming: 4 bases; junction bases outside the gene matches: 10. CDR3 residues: CASSLRGVAGGRETQYF. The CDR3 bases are TGCGCCAGCAGCTTGCGGGGGGTAGCGGGAGGAAGAGAGACCCAGTACTTC.

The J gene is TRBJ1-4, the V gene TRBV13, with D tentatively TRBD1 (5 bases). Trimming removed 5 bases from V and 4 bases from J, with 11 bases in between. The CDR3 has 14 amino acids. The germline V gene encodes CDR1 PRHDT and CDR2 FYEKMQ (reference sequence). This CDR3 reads CASSQGGVNEKLFF. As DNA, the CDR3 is TGTGCCAGCAGCCAAGGAGGGGTTAATGAAAAACTGTTTTTT.